The 20 T cell receptor beta chains in this list originate from one sample, sequenced in a study of cytomegalovirus exposure and HLA in healthy donors. This PCR relied on a set of 60 Vbeta primers and 13 Jbeta primers. Assay: immunoSEQ multiplex PCR; the TCRdb copy retains only in-frame clones and omits some. Of 150,000 to 200,000 clones listed, roughly 79% are singletons. Sequences were obtained from PBMCs. All receptors come from a man aged 35-49 years in good health and CMV-seronegative.

The J gene is TRBJ2-5, the V gene TRBV11-2; 8 bases align to TRBD2. Germline V gives CDR1 SGHAT, CDR2 FQNNGV. This CDR3 has 16 residues. Losses at the gene ends were 5 bases for V and 2 bases for J; bases not matched to a gene: 10. In nucleotides, the CDR3 is TGTGCCAGCAGCCTGATAGCGGGACGGTTACAAGAGACCCAGTACTTC. Protein: CASSLIAGRLQETQYF. Combining the CDR3 with reference TRBV11-2 and TRBJ2-5 gives the whole variable domain EAGVAQSPRYKIIEKRQSVAFWCNPISGHATLYWYQQILGQGPKLLIQFQNNGVVDDSQLPKDRFSAERLKGVDSTLKIQPAKLEDSAVYLCASSLIAGRLQETQYFGPGTRLLVL.

V is TRBV27 and J is TRBJ2-7; tentatively, D is TRBD1 (6 bases). CDR3 length equals 16 residues. Germline V lookup: CDR1 MNHEY, CDR2 SMNVEV (reference sequence). V shed 0 bases and J shed 4 bases, with 16 bases lying between them. The CDR3 here is CASSLSWTVLPYEQYF. The CDR3 DNA follows: TGTGCCAGCAGTTTATCTTGGACAGTGCTTCCTTACGAGCAGTACTTC.

This chain joins TRBV6-6 and TRBJ2-7; 7 nucleotides agree with TRBD1. The CDR3 is 14 amino acids. J lost 3 bases, V lost 6 bases, and 8 bases had no gene match. Looked up from germline, CDR1 is MNHNY and CDR2 is SVGAGI (reference sequence). The CDR3 region has the DNA TGTGCCAGCAGCCCGGATGGACAGGTCTACGAGCAGTACGTC. It translates to CASSPDGQVYEQYV.

Regarding this clone: One junction end disagrees with the germline gene, perhaps due to a read error. This sequence joins TRBV5-1 and TRBJ2-6; TRBD1 might be the D (5 bases). Looked up from germline, CDR1 is SGHRS and CDR2 is YFSETQ. CDR3 size: 15 residues. The CDR3 coding sequence is TGCGCCAGCAGCCTGAAATTATCTGGGGCCAACGGCCTGACTTTC. Translated, it gives CASSLKLSGANGLTF.

This clone turned up a few times. V is TRBV30 and J is TRBJ1-1, with no clear D. The CDR3 covers 13 residues. V shed 0 bases and J shed 1 base, with 6 bases lying between them. Per the germline V gene, CDR1 is GTSNPN and CDR2 is SVGIG (reference sequence). CDR3 nucleotides: TGTGCCTGGAGTGTAGAGGGGAACACTGAAGCTTTCTTT. This gives the protein CAWSVEGNTEAFF.

The V and J genes are TRBV5-4 and TRBJ2-7, with TRBD2 matching over 8 bases. The V segment lost 4 bases and the J segment 6 bases; nucleotides outside the gene matches: 9. Germline V gene data show CDR1 as SGHNT and CDR2 as YYREEE (reference sequence). This CDR3 comprises 14 residues. CDR3 DNA: TGTGCCAGCAGCCTCAGCGGGAGAGGTTCCGAGCAGTACTTC. Encoded protein: CASSLSGRGSEQYF.

The V and J genes are TRBV4-1 and TRBJ1-6; the D gene is possibly TRBD1 (6 bases). The CDR3 consists of 16 residues. Germline lookup yields CDR1 MGHRA and CDR2 YSYEKL. The V and J ends lost 2 bases and 9 bases respectively, with 17 bases between them. Here the CDR3 DNA reads TGCGCCAGCAGCCAACCGGGAAGGACCAGGGGTTCACCCCTCCACTTT. Its protein is CASSQPGRTRGSPLHF.

The genes are TRBV19 and TRBJ2-7; D is ambiguous. The germline V and J ends were trimmed by 0 bases and 5 bases, with 14 bases remaining between them. The CDR3 is 15 amino acids. CDR1 is LNHDA and CDR2 is SQIVND in the germline V gene (reference sequence). The DNA of the CDR3 is TGTGCCAGTAGTATAGATAAACCCTGGCCACACGAGCAGTACTTC. Translation: CASSIDKPWPHEQYF.

This chain connects TRBV6-1 to TRBJ2-5, with 12 bases matching TRBD2. Germline V gene data show CDR1 as MNHNS and CDR2 as SASEGT. This CDR3 contains 15 residues. V gave up 2 bases and J gave up 4 bases; unmatched junction bases: 2. The CDR3: CASSELAGGPETQYF. The CDR3 DNA reads TGTGCCAGCAGTGAACTAGCGGGAGGGCCAGAGACCCAGTACTTC.

The chain couples TRBV27 to TRBJ2-2; 7 bases align to TRBD2. The CDR3 runs 14 residues. V lost 2 bases to trimming and J lost 7 bases; unmatched junction nucleotides: 4. Germline V gene lookup returns CDR1 MNHEY and CDR2 SMNVEV (reference sequence). CDR3 in amino acids: CASSLAGAVGELFF. CDR3 sequence (DNA): TGTGCCAGCAGTTTAGCGGGAGCGGTCGGGGAGCTGTTTTTT.

This sequence joins TRBV9 and TRBJ1-4; 7 bases agree with TRBD1. CDR1 and CDR2 (germline): SGDLS, YYNGEE. Unmatched junction bases numbered 5, after V lost 0 bases and J lost 3 bases. The CDR3 totals 16 residues. The CDR3 nucleotides read TGTGCCAGCAGCGTAGATGGAGGACAGGCTAATGAAAAACTGTTTTTT. Protein sequence: CASSVDGGQANEKLFF.

The sample holds a few counts of this clone. This chain connects TRBV11-2 to TRBJ2-2, with D possibly being TRBD1 (6 bases). The CDR3 totals 16 residues. In germline, CDR1 is SGHAT, CDR2 FQNNGV. Deletions cut 0 bases from V and 3 bases from J, with 11 bases between. The CDR3 nucleotides read TGTGCCAGCAGCTTAGACAGGGGAATGGACACCGGGGAGCTGTTTTTT. Its protein product is CASSLDRGMDTGELFF.

This chain links TRBV15 with TRBJ2-7, with D perhaps TRBD2 (6 bases). Trimming stripped 5 bases from V and 5 bases from J, with 19 bases between. CDR3 size: 15 residues. Per germline, CDR1 LNHNV and CDR2 YYDKDF (reference sequence). The DNA of the CDR3 is TGTGCCACCAGCCACTCCGGGACTGCCCGGGACGAGCAGTACTTC. Translating it yields CATSHSGTARDEQYF.

This chain uses TRBV5-1 with TRBJ1-6; 8 nucleotides line up with TRBD1. Germline lookup yields CDR1 SGHRS and CDR2 YFSETQ. The CDR3 is 16 amino acids. With 0 bases clipped from V and 4 bases from J, the junction kept 3 bases outside the gene matches. This CDR3 reads CASSLGQGAYNSPLHF. CDR3 coding DNA: TGCGCCAGCAGCTTGGGGCAGGGGGCTTATAATTCACCCCTCCACTTT.

A remark on this clone: A read error may produce the germline difference seen at one junction end. The chain employs TRBV7-9 and TRBJ2-3, with a possible D match to TRBD2 (6 bases). This CDR3 is built from 12 residues. Germline lookup yields CDR1 SEHNR and CDR2 FQNEAQ (reference sequence). As DNA, the CDR3 is TGTTCCAGCCTAAGGGCGGGGGATACGCAGTATTTT. This codes for CSSLRAGDTQYF.

V and J are TRBV19 and TRBJ2-1, with 13 positions matching TRBD2. The V gene's germline CDR1 is LNHDA and CDR2 SQIVND (reference sequence). This CDR3 has 19 amino acids. Losses at the gene ends were 3 bases for V and 8 bases for J; bases not matched to a gene: 16. The CDR3 spells CASSIPMGLAGFRSYEQFF. The DNA of the CDR3 is TGTGCCAGTAGTATCCCGATGGGACTAGCGGGATTTCGGTCCTATGAGCAGTTCTTC.

In its sample, this clone is medium-sized. V is TRBV28 and J is TRBJ2-1, with 11 bases fitting TRBD2. From germline, CDR1 is MDHEN and CDR2 SYDVKM. V was clipped by 4 bases and J by 9 bases; unmatched bases: 2. The CDR3 extends over 13 amino acids. Written as DNA, the CDR3 is TGTGCCAGCAGTTGGGGGACTAGCGGTGAGCAGTTCTTC. This codes for CASSWGTSGEQFF. The full variable domain, in which reference TRBV28 and TRBJ2-1 provide the parts outside the CDR3, is DVKVTQSSRYLVKRTGEKVFLECVQDMDHENMFWYRQDPGLGLRLIYFSYDVKMKEKGDIPEGYSVSREKKERFSLILESASTNQTSMYLCASSWGTSGEQFFGPGTRLTVL.

This clone was detected once. This chain joins TRBV6-5 and TRBJ1-2; D gene uncertain. The CDR3 length is 14 residues. V shed 2 bases and J shed 2 bases, with 9 bases lying between them. Germline V gene data show CDR1 as MNHEY and CDR2 as SVGAGI. The CDR3 protein is CASSYQTENYGYTF. The CDR3 DNA reads TGTGCCAGCAGTTACCAAACAGAGAACTATGGCTACACCTTC.

This clone was recorded once. This sequence joins TRBV5-1 and TRBJ2-5; D is perhaps TRBD1 (6 bases). Between the trimmed V and J ends, which lost 5 bases and 5 bases, there was a span of 16 bases. CDR1 is SGHRS and CDR2 is YFSETQ in the germline V gene. CDR3 length: 14 amino acids. CDR3 loop: CASSPTGEGETQYF. CDR3 coding DNA: TGCGCCAGCAGTCCGACAGGAGAGGGGGAGACCCAGTACTTC.

This chain uses TRBV28 with TRBJ2-7; 13 bases are shared with TRBD2. With 1 base clipped from V and 0 bases from J, the junction kept 12 bases outside the gene matches. Germline V lookup: CDR1 MDHEN, CDR2 SYDVKM. The length of the CDR3 is 20 residues. This CDR3 reads CASSLFGETSGRTSSYEQYF. The CDR3 DNA follows: TGTGCCAGCAGTTTATTTGGGGAGACTAGCGGGAGGACTAGCTCCTACGAGCAGTACTTC.